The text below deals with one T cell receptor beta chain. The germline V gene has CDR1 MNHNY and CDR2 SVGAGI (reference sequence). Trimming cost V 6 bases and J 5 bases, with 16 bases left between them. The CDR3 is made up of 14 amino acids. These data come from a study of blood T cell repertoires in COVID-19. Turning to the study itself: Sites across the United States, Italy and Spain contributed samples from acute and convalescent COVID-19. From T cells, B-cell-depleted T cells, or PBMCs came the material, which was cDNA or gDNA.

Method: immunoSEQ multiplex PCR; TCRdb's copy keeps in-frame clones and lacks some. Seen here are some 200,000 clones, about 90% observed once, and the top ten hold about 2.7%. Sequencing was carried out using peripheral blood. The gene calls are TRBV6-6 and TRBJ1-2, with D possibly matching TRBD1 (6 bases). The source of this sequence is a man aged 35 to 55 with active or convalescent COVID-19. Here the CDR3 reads CASSRGQKSYGYTF. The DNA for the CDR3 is TGTGCCAGCAGCCGAGGACAGAAGTCATATGGCTACACCTTC.